Listed below are T cell receptor beta chains from one sample, sequenced in a study of CD8 T cells in ankylosing spondylitis. Each CDR3 protein is one row after TCRdb ran MiXCR on the 5' RACE reads. The data hold around 140,000 distinct CDR3 sequences, with approximately 17% observed a single time. The source material was blood, either unsorted or a sorted T cell fraction (not recorded which). These receptors were taken from a male donor with ankylosing spondylitis. The CDR3 runs from the conserved cysteine through the conserved F or W. A D gene is named only where the DNA matches it firmly. Some rows have no size entry. The others give once, few or many, or a class for an expanded clone.

d_gene: NA; v_gene: TRBV2; abundance: NA; len: 13; j_gene: TRBJ2-3; CDR3nt: TGTGCCACCACCGGACAGAGCACAGATACGCAGTATTTT; CDR3aa: CATTGQSTDTQYF
d_gene: NA; v_gene: TRBV4-1; abundance: NA; len: 15; j_gene: TRBJ2-3; CDR3nt: TGCGCCAGCAGCCACAGGGACACCCGCACAGATACGCAGTATTTT; CDR3aa: CASSHRDTRTDTQYF
d_gene: NA; v_gene: TRBV14; abundance: NA; len: 15; j_gene: TRBJ2-5; CDR3nt: TGTGCCAGCAGCCCAATGGACAGCCATCAAGAGACCCAGTACTTC; CDR3aa: CASSPMDSHQETQYF
d_gene: NA; v_gene: TRBV6-5; abundance: NA; len: 14; j_gene: TRBJ2-7; CDR3nt: TGTGCCAGCAGTTACTCAGTCTACGCCTACGAGCAGTACTTC; CDR3aa: CASSYSVYAYEQYF
d_gene: NA; v_gene: TRBV7-9; abundance: many; len: 13; j_gene: TRBJ2-3; CDR3nt: TGTGCCAGCTGTGAAGAGGTCCCAGATACGCAGTATTTT; CDR3aa: CASCEEVPDTQYF
d_gene: NA; v_gene: TRBV5-1; abundance: NA; len: 13; j_gene: TRBJ1-1; CDR3nt: TGCGCCAGCAGCTCGACAGTTGCCACTGAAGCTTTCTTT; CDR3aa: CASSSTVATEAFF
d_gene: NA; v_gene: TRBV5-1; abundance: few; len: 14; j_gene: TRBJ2-3; CDR3nt: TGCGCCAGCAGCCAGGATGGGGGCACAGATACGCAGTATTTT; CDR3aa: CASSQDGGTDTQYF
d_gene: TRBD1; v_gene: TRBV4-3; abundance: many; len: 13; j_gene: TRBJ1-1; CDR3nt: TGCGCCAGCAGCCCTGGACAGGGAACTGAAGCTTTCTTT; CDR3aa: CASSPGQGTEAFF
d_gene: TRBD2; v_gene: TRBV6-1; abundance: NA; len: 17; j_gene: TRBJ2-7; CDR3nt: TGTGCCAGCACCGCGGGACCACTAGCGGGAGGGCCAAAGGGATCGAACTTC; CDR3aa: CASTAGPLAGGPKGSNF
d_gene: TRBD2; v_gene: TRBV28; abundance: NA; len: 18; j_gene: TRBJ2-2; CDR3nt: TGTGCCAGCAGTCCGGGACTAGCGGGAGACGCGAACACCGGGGAGCTGTTTTTT; CDR3aa: CASSPGLAGDANTGELFF
d_gene: NA; v_gene: TRBV12-3/TRBV12-4; abundance: few; len: 14; j_gene: TRBJ2-7; CDR3nt: TGTGCCAGCAGTTTGGCGGGACAGAACTACGAGCAGTACTTC; CDR3aa: CASSLAGQNYEQYF
d_gene: TRBD1; v_gene: TRBV25-1; abundance: few; len: 14; j_gene: TRBJ1-2; CDR3nt: TGTGCCAGCAGTCCCACAGGGGCGGAGGATGGCTACACCTTC; CDR3aa: CASSPTGAEDGYTF
d_gene: NA; v_gene: TRBV7-2; abundance: NA; len: 15; j_gene: TRBJ1-1; CDR3nt: TGTGCCAGCAGCTTATCCAGGGTTTGGAACACTGAAGCTTTCTTT; CDR3aa: CASSLSRVWNTEAFF
d_gene: NA; v_gene: TRBV6-5; abundance: NA; len: 13; j_gene: TRBJ2-7; CDR3nt: TGTGCCAGCAGTTACGGTTTAGCCGACGAGCAGTACTTC; CDR3aa: CASSYGLADEQYF
d_gene: NA; v_gene: TRBV7-9; abundance: NA; len: 13; j_gene: TRBJ2-5; CDR3nt: TGTGCCAGCAGCTTCCTGGAGCAAGAGACCCAGTACTTC; CDR3aa: CASSFLEQETQYF
d_gene: TRBD1; v_gene: TRBV18; abundance: few; len: 15; j_gene: TRBJ2-7; CDR3nt: TGTGCCAGCTCACTAACCGGGACAGACCTATACGAGCAGTACTTC; CDR3aa: CASSLTGTDLYEQYF
d_gene: NA; v_gene: TRBV2; abundance: few; len: 13; j_gene: TRBJ1-2; CDR3nt: TGTGCCAGCCCGAGCCGGGGCCCGGGGGGCTACACCTTC; CDR3aa: CASPSRGPGGYTF
d_gene: NA; v_gene: TRBV19; abundance: few; len: 14; j_gene: TRBJ2-1; CDR3nt: TGTGCCAGTAGTATAGTAACATCTTACAATGAGCAGTTCTTC; CDR3aa: CASSIVTSYNEQFF
d_gene: NA; v_gene: TRBV6-1; abundance: once; len: 14; j_gene: TRBJ1-5; CDR3nt: TGTGCCAGTTTAGAGGGATATAGCAATCAGCCCCAGCATTTT; CDR3aa: CASLEGYSNQPQHF
d_gene: TRBD2; v_gene: TRBV27; abundance: NA; len: 15; j_gene: TRBJ2-7; CDR3nt: TGTGCCAGCAGTTTAAGCGGGAGGGCCCCCTACGAGCAGTACTTC; CDR3aa: CASSLSGRAPYEQYF
d_gene: NA; v_gene: TRBV12-3/TRBV12-4; abundance: NA; len: 15; j_gene: TRBJ2-1; CDR3nt: TGTGCCATCCAGACCCCGCCCCAACAACGACCTGAGCAGTTCTTC; CDR3aa: CAIQTPPQQRPEQFF
d_gene: NA; v_gene: TRBV6-1; abundance: NA; len: 14; j_gene: TRBJ2-3; CDR3nt: TGTGCCAGCAGTGAAAACACCCGCACAGATACGCAGTATTTT; CDR3aa: CASSENTRTDTQYF
d_gene: TRBD1; v_gene: TRBV6-1; abundance: few; len: 15; j_gene: TRBJ1-6; CDR3nt: TGTGCCAGCAGCCGACAGGGGAGTTATAATTCACCCCTCCACTTT; CDR3aa: CASSRQGSYNSPLHF
d_gene: TRBD1; v_gene: TRBV6-5; abundance: NA; len: 12; j_gene: TRBJ2-7; CDR3nt: TGTGCCAGCAGCGGACAGGGAAACGAGCAGTACTTC; CDR3aa: CASSGQGNEQYF
d_gene: TRBD2; v_gene: TRBV4-2; abundance: NA; len: 16; j_gene: TRBJ2-3; CDR3nt: TGTGCCAGCAGCCAAGCACTAGCGGGAGCCACAGATACGCAGTATTTT; CDR3aa: CASSQALAGATDTQYF
d_gene: NA; v_gene: TRBV9; abundance: NA; len: 14; j_gene: TRBJ1-1; CDR3nt: TGTGCCAGCAGCGGGGTGGGGGGCCCGGTTTTAGCTTTCTTT; CDR3aa: CASSGVGGPVLAFF
d_gene: NA; v_gene: TRBV29-1; abundance: NA; len: 12; j_gene: TRBJ1-2; CDR3nt: TGCAGCGTTGACCAGACTATCTATGGCTACACCTTC; CDR3aa: CSVDQTIYGYTF
d_gene: TRBD2; v_gene: TRBV25-1; abundance: NA; len: 14; j_gene: TRBJ2-7; CDR3nt: TGTGCCAGCACTGGGCGGGGGAGCTCCTACGAGCAGTACTTC; CDR3aa: CASTGRGSSYEQYF
d_gene: TRBD1; v_gene: TRBV12-3/TRBV12-4; abundance: NA; len: 14; j_gene: TRBJ1-5; CDR3nt: TGTGCCAGCAGTTTTCCGACAGGGCCCCAGCCCCAGCATTTT; CDR3aa: CASSFPTGPQPQHF
d_gene: NA; v_gene: TRBV28; abundance: NA; len: 15; j_gene: TRBJ2-7; CDR3nt: TGTGCCAGCAGCATTCAGGGTTCACCTTCCTACGAGCAGTACTTC; CDR3aa: CASSIQGSPSYEQYF
d_gene: TRBD2; v_gene: TRBV5-1; abundance: NA; len: 14; j_gene: TRBJ2-1; CDR3nt: TGCGCCAGCAGCTCCTTAGCGGGAGGGAATGAGCAGTTCTTC; CDR3aa: CASSSLAGGNEQFF
d_gene: TRBD2; v_gene: TRBV7-3; abundance: NA; len: 17; j_gene: TRBJ2-2; CDR3nt: TGTGCCAGCAGCTCAAACTTAGCGGGAGGGCGAACCGGGGAGCTGTTTTTT; CDR3aa: CASSSNLAGGRTGELFF
d_gene: NA; v_gene: TRBV7-8; abundance: many; len: 18; j_gene: TRBJ1-5; CDR3nt: TGTGCCAGCAGCTTAGCGAGTCTGGGACCCTTAGGCAATCAGCCCCAGCATTTT; CDR3aa: CASSLASLGPLGNQPQHF
d_gene: TRBD1; v_gene: TRBV12-3/TRBV12-4; abundance: few; len: 13; j_gene: TRBJ2-5; CDR3nt: TGTGCCAGCAGGGGACAGAACCAAGAGACCCAGTACTTC; CDR3aa: CASRGQNQETQYF
d_gene: NA; v_gene: TRBV7-9; abundance: few; len: 17; j_gene: TRBJ2-2; CDR3nt: TGTGCCAGCAGCTTTCCATTCCCCGGAGAAAACACCGGGGAGCTGTTTTTT; CDR3aa: CASSFPFPGENTGELFF
d_gene: NA; v_gene: TRBV20-1; abundance: NA; len: 14; j_gene: TRBJ1-5; CDR3nt: TGCAGTGCTAGAGCGGGGATGGGCAATCAGCCCCAGCATTTT; CDR3aa: CSARAGMGNQPQHF
d_gene: NA; v_gene: TRBV21-1; abundance: NA; len: 14; j_gene: TRBJ2-7; CDR3nt: TGTGCCAGCAGCCGGAGAGGTCGGGCCTACGAGCAGTACTTC; CDR3aa: CASSRRGRAYEQYF
d_gene: NA; v_gene: TRBV27; abundance: few; len: 12; j_gene: TRBJ2-3; CDR3nt: TGTGCCAGCAGTTTAAAGTCGGGTACGCAGTATTTT; CDR3aa: CASSLKSGTQYF
d_gene: NA; v_gene: TRBV4-3; abundance: NA; len: 15; j_gene: TRBJ1-1; CDR3nt: TGCGCCAGCAGCCAAATATACAGCATGAACACTGAAGCTTTCTTT; CDR3aa: CASSQIYSMNTEAFF
d_gene: NA; v_gene: TRBV6-6; abundance: NA; len: 12; j_gene: TRBJ2-7; CDR3nt: TGTGCCAGCAGTTTATATTGGCGGGAGCAGTACTTC; CDR3aa: CASSLYWREQYF
d_gene: TRBD2; v_gene: TRBV3-1; abundance: few; len: 15; j_gene: TRBJ2-7; CDR3nt: TGTGCCAGCAGCCAAGACACTAGCGGGGGCTACGAGCAGTACTTC; CDR3aa: CASSQDTSGGYEQYF
d_gene: NA; v_gene: TRBV6-1; abundance: few; len: 17; j_gene: TRBJ2-1; CDR3nt: TGTGCCAGCAGTACCCGTGAGAGGGGGGGCTCCTACAATGAGCAGTTCTTC; CDR3aa: CASSTRERGGSYNEQFF
d_gene: NA; v_gene: TRBV12-3/TRBV12-4; abundance: NA; len: 16; j_gene: TRBJ2-3; CDR3nt: TGTGCCAGCAGTTCCTTGACTACCTCTCCCACAGATACGCAGTATTTT; CDR3aa: CASSSLTTSPTDTQYF
d_gene: NA; v_gene: TRBV7-8; abundance: NA; len: 15; j_gene: TRBJ1-3; CDR3nt: TGTGCCAGCAGCACCTGGACAGACCCTGGAAACACCATATATTTT; CDR3aa: CASSTWTDPGNTIYF
d_gene: NA; v_gene: TRBV3-1; abundance: NA; len: 15; j_gene: TRBJ2-1; CDR3nt: TGTGCCAGCAGCCAAGATGTGAGTCCCTACAATGAGCAGTTCTTC; CDR3aa: CASSQDVSPYNEQFF
d_gene: NA; v_gene: TRBV7-8; abundance: NA; len: 14; j_gene: TRBJ2-1; CDR3nt: TGTGCCAGCAGCTTAGGGAGGGGGACTCATGAGCAGTTCTTC; CDR3aa: CASSLGRGTHEQFF
d_gene: TRBD2; v_gene: TRBV7-8; abundance: NA; len: 14; j_gene: TRBJ2-7; CDR3nt: TGTGCCAGCAATGATTGGGGGAGGGCCTCCGAGCAGTACTTC; CDR3aa: CASNDWGRASEQYF
d_gene: NA; v_gene: TRBV5-1; abundance: many; len: 12; j_gene: TRBJ2-2; CDR3nt: TGCGCCAGCGGACGGAACACCGGGGAGCTGTTTTTT; CDR3aa: CASGRNTGELFF
d_gene: NA; v_gene: TRBV12-3/TRBV12-4; abundance: few; len: 12; j_gene: TRBJ2-7; CDR3nt: TGTGCCAGCAGTCAGGGTATACACGAGCAGTACTTC; CDR3aa: CASSQGIHEQYF